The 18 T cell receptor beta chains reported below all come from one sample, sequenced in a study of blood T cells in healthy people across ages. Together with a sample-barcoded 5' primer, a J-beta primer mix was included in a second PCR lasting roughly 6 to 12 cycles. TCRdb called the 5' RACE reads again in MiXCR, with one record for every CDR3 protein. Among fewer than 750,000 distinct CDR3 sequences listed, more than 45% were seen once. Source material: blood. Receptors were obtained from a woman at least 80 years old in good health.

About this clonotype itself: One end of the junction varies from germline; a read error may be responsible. The CDR3 bases are TGTGCCGCCAGCGACAGAGGGTTCTCCTACAATGAGCAGTTCTTC. Encoded protein: CAASDRGFSYNEQFF. The chain links TRBV24-1 to TRBJ2-1; D is tentatively TRBD1 or TRBD2 (5 bases each). Germline CDR1 is KGHDR and CDR2 is SFDVKD. The CDR3 is 15 residues long.

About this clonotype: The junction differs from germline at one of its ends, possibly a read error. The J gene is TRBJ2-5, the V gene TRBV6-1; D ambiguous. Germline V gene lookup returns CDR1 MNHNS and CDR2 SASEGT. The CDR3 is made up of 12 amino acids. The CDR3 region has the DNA TGTGCCATCAGTGATCCAAGAGAGACCCAGTACTTC. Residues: CAISDPRETQYF.

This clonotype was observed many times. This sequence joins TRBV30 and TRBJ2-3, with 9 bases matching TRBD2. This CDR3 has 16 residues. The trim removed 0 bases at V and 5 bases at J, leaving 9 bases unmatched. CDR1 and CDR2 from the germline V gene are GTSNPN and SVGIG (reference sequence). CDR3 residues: CAWSVLQREAVDTQYF. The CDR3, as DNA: TGTGCCTGGAGTGTCCTCCAGCGGGAGGCGGTAGATACGCAGTATTTT.

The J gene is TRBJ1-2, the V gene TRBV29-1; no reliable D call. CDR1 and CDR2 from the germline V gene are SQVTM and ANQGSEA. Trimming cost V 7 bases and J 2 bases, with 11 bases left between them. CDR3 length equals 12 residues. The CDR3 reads CSATRSNYGYTF. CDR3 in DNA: TGCAGCGCCACCCGTTCCAACTATGGCTACACCTTC.

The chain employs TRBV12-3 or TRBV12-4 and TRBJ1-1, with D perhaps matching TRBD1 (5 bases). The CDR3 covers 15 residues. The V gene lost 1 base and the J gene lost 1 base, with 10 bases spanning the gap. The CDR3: CASSLGFRENTEAFF. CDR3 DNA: TGTGCCAGCAGTTTAGGGTTCAGGGAGAACACTGAAGCTTTCTTT.

This CDR3 reads CASSEVMFNNEQYF. In DNA form, the CDR3 reads TGTGCCAGCAGCGAAGTAATGTTCAACAATGAGCAGTACTTC. This chain uses TRBV7-2 with TRBJ2-5; D is unclear. The CDR3 has 14 amino acids. Trimming left V 5 bases short and J 11 bases short, with 21 bases between. Germline-derived CDR1 and CDR2 are SGHTA and FQGNSA.

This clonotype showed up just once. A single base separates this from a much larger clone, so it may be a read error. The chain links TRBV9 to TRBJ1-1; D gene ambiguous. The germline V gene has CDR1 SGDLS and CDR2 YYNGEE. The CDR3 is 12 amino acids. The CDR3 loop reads CASSPLNTEASF. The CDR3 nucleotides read TGTGCCAGCAGCCCCCTAAACACTGAAGCTTCCTTT.

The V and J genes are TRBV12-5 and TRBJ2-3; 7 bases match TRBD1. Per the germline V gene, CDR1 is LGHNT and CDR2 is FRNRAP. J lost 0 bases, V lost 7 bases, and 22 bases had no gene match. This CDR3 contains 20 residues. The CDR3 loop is CASAYVLGTESLSSTDTQYF. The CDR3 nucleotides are TGTGCTAGTGCTTATGTCTTAGGGACAGAGTCCCTATCTAGCACAGATACGCAGTATTTT.

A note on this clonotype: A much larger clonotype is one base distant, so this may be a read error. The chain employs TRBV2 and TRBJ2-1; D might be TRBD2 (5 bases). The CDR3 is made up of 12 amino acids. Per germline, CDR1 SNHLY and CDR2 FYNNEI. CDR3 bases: TGTGCCAGCATGGGCGGAGGCAATAAGCAGTTCTTC. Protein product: CASMGGGNKQFF.

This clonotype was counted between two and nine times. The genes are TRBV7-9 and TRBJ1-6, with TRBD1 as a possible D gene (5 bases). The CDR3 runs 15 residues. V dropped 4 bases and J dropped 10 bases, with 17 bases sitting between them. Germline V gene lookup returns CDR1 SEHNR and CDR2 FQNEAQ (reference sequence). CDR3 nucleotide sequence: TGTGCCAGCAGCTATACGGACATGAAAGGATCACCCCTCCACTTT. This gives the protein CASSYTDMKGSPLHF.

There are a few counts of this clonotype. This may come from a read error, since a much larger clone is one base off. The CDR3 DNA sequence: TGTGCCAGCAGTTGGGGGGCTGAATACAATGAGCAGTTCTTC. Its translation: CASSWGAEYNEQFF. The chain is built from TRBV9 and TRBJ2-1, with D perhaps being TRBD1 or TRBD2 (6 bases each). The germline CDR1 and CDR2 sequences are SGDLS and YYNGEE. The ends were cut back, 5 bases at V and 4 bases at J, with 13 bases in the middle. There are 14 residues in the CDR3. Looking up the rest from reference TRBV9 and TRBJ2-1 gives the full variable domain: DSGVTQTPKHLITATGQRVTLRCSPRSGDLSVYWYQQSLDQGLQFLIQYYNGEERAKGNILERFSAQQFPDLHSELNLSSLELGDSALYFCASSWGAEYNEQFFGPGTRLTVL.

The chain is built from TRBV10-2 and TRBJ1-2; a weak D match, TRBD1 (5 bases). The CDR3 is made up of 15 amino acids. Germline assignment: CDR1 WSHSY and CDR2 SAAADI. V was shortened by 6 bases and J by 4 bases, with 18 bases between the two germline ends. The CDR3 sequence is CASRGLEGQGYGYTF. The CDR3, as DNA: TGCGCCAGCAGAGGTTTGGAGGGGCAGGGCTATGGCTACACCTTC.

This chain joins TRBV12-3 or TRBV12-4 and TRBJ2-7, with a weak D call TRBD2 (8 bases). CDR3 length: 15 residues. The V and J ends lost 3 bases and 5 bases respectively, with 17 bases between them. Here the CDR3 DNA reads TGTGCCAGCAGTTTGGCGGGGGGACAGCTCCACGAGCAGTACTTC. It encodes CASSLAGGQLHEQYF.

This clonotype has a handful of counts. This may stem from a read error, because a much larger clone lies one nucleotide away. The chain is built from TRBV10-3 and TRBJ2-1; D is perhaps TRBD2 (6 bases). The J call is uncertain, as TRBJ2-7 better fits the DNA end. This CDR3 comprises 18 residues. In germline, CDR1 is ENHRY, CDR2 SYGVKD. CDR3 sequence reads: CATGGGGELIISYNEQYF. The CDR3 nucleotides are TGTGCCACCGGGGGAGGTGGGGAGTTAATAATATCCTACAATGAGCAGTACTTC.

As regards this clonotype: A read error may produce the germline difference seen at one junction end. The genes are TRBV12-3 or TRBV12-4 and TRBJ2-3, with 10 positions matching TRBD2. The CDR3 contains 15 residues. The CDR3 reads CASSPTSGMTDAQYF. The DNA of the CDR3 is TGTGCCAGCAGCCCCACTAGCGGGATGACAGATGCGCAGTATTTT.

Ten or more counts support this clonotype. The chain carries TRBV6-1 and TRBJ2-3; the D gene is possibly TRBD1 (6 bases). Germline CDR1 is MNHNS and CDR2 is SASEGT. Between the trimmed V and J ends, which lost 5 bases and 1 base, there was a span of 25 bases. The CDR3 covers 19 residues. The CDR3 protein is CASSRAGRSGVGRTDTQYF. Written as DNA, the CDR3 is TGTGCCAGCAGTCGCGCAGGACGCTCAGGGGTGGGTCGCACAGATACGCAGTATTTT.

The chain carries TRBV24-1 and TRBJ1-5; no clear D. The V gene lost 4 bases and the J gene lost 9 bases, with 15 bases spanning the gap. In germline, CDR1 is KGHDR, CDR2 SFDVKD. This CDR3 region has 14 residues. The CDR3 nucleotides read TGTGCCACCAGTGACCCGACTGAAGGGTTGCCCCAGCATTTT. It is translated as CATSDPTEGLPQHF.

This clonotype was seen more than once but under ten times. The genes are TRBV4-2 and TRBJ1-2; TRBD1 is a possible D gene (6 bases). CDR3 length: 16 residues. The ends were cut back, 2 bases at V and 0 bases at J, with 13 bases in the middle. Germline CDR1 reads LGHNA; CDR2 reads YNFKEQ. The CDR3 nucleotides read TGTGCCAGCAGCCAATCGAGGACAGAAGCTAACTATGGCTACACCTTC. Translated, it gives CASSQSRTEANYGYTF.